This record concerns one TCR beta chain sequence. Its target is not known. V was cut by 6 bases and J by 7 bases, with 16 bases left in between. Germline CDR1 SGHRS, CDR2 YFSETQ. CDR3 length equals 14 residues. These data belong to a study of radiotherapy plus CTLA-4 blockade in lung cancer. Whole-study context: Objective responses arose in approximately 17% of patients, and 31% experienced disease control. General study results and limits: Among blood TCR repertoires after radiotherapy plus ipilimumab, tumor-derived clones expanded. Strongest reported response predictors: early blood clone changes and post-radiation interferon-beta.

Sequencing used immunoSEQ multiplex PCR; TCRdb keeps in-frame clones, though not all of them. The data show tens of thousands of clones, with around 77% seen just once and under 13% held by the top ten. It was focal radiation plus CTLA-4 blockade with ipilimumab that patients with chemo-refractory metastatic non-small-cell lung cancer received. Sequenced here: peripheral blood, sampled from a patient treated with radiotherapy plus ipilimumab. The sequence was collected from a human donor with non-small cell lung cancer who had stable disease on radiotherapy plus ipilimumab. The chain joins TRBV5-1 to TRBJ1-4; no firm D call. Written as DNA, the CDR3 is TGCGCCAGCACCCCCCGCGACCCAGGTGAAAAACTGTTTTTT. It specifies CASTPRDPGEKLFF.